This T cell receptor beta chain was sequenced in a study of blood T cell repertoires in COVID-19. Study details: Acute-phase and convalescent COVID-19 samples originated in the United States, Italy and Spain.

V lost 10 bases, J lost 3 bases, and 13 bases stayed unmatched. The CDR3 contains 15 residues. Germline V CDR1 and CDR2: ENHRY, SYGVKD. Authors' analysis steps: Estimation of nucleated cell counts was performed using reference gene primer amplification. TCRdb's copy holds only in-frame clones and misses some; the assay was immunoSEQ multiplex PCR. From that table come the V and J calls and clone size; the DNA was used to work out D and trimming. In the table there are over 150,000 clones, roughly four fifths of which are singletons. V is TRBV10-3 and J is TRBJ2-3; 7 nucleotides align to TRBD1. This receptor was taken from an elderly man with acute or convalescent COVID-19. The material sequenced was peripheral blood. CDR3 in amino acids: CATLQGGAGTDTQYF. The DNA of the CDR3 is TGTGCCACCCTCCAAGGGGGCGCCGGGACAGATACGCAGTATTTT.